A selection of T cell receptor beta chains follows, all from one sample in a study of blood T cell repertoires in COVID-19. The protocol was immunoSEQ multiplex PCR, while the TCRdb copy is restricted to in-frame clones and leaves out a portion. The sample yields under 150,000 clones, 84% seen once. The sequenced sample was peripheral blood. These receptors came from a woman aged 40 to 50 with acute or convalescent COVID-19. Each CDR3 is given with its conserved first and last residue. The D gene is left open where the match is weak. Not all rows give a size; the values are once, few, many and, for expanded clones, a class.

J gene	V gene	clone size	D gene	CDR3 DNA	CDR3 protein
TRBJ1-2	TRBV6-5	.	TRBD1	TGTGCCAGCAGTTACTCCGGATCAGACAGGGCAGGCGGCTACACCTTC	CASSYSGSDRAGGYTF
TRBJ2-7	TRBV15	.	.	TGTGCCACCAGCGCCCGAGGGATCGGGTCCTACGAGCAGTACTTC	CATSARGIGSYEQYF
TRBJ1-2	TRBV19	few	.	TGTGCCAGTAGTATAGTAATCTCCTATGGCTACACCTTC	CASSIVISYGYTF
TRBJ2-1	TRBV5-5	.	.	TGTGCCAGCAGCTCTGGACTTTCCAACCTGTATGAGCAGTTCTTC	CASSSGLSNLYEQFF
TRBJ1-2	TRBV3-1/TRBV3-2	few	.	TGTGCCAGCAGCCACTTCACAGGGCGGTCTTCCGGCTACACCTTC	CASSHFTGRSSGYTF
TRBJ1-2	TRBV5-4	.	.	TGTGCCAGCAGTTTCTTCGGCGGGAACTATGGCTACACCTTC	CASSFFGGNYGYTF
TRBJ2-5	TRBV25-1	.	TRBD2	TGTGCCAGCAGTCAGCGGGGGGGCTTGGGAGAGACCCAGTACTTC	CASSQRGGLGETQYF
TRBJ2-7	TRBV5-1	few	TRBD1	TGCGCCAGCAGCTTGGGTACCACAGGGGTCTACGAGCAGTACTTC	CASSLGTTGVYEQYF
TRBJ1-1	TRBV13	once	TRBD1	TGTGCCAGCAGGCAGGACAGGGGGCTGTGGGACACTGAAGCTTTCTTT	CASRQDRGLWDTEAFF
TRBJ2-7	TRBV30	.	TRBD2	TGTGCCTGGACGACTAGCACCTACGAGCAGTACTTC	CAWTTSTYEQYF
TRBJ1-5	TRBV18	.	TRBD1	TGTGCCAGCTCACGACTTGGACAGGGGGCTGATCAGCCCCAGCATTTT	CASSRLGQGADQPQHF
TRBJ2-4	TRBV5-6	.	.	TGTGCCAGCAGCTTGAGAGGGGCCAAAAACATTCAGTACTTC	CASSLRGAKNIQYF
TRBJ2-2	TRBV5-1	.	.	TGCGCCAGCAGCTTGGCCTCTCAGCGGGTCGGGGAGCTGTTTTTT	CASSLASQRVGELFF
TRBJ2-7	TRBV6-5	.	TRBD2	TGTGCCAGCAGTCCCTCCCTAGCGGGGCTTGACGAGCAGTACTTC	CASSPSLAGLDEQYF
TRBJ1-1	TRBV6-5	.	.	TGTGCCAACAAGGGACATTTGAACACTGAAGCTTTCTTT	CANKGHLNTEAFF
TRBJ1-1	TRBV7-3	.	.	TGTGCCAGCAGCTTAGTTAGGAACACTGAAGCTTTCTTT	CASSLVRNTEAFF
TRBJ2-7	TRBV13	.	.	TGTGCCAGCAGCGTAAGACAGGACGATCCGAACTACGAGCAGTACTTC	CASSVRQDDPNYEQYF
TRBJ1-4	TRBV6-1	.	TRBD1	TGTGCCAGCAGTGCAATAACCGGGACAGGGCTATCAAAACTGTTTTTT	CASSAITGTGLSKLFF
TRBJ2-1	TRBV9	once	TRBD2	TGTGCCAGCAGCGTCCAAAGCGGGGGCTCCTACAATGAGCAGTTCTTC	CASSVQSGGSYNEQFF
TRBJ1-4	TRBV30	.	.	TGTGCCTGGAGTGTACAGGGAGTCAATGAAAAACTGTTTTTT	CAWSVQGVNEKLFF
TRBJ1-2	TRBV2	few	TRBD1	TGTGCCAGCAGAGCAGGGGGTGGCTACACCTTC	CASRAGGGYTF
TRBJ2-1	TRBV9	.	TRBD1	TGTGCCAGCAGCCTACCGGGACAGGGGGACAATGAGCAGTTCTTC	CASSLPGQGDNEQFF
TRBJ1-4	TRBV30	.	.	TGTGCCTGGAGTGTATACGGCAGGGCTAAAAATGAAAAACTGTTTTTT	CAWSVYGRAKNEKLFF